Below are 10 T cell receptor beta chains sequenced from a single sample in a study of blood T cell repertoires in COVID-19. Generated by immunoSEQ multiplex PCR, the TCRdb table keeps only in-frame clones and is missing some. The table lists around 200,000 clones, 80% to 90% of them singletons. Sequences were obtained from peripheral blood. The receptors here all came from a woman aged 80 or over with acute or convalescent COVID-19.

This chain links TRBV27 with TRBJ2-7, with a tentative D call TRBD1 (5 bases). The V gene's germline CDR1 is MNHEY and CDR2 SMNVEV (reference sequence). Trimming stripped 11 bases from V and 7 bases from J, with 21 bases between. CDR3 length: 13 residues. CDR3 region: CALQGRVVWEQYF. CDR3 sequence (DNA): TGTGCCCTCCAGGGTAGGGTGGTTTGGGAGCAGTACTTC.

This rearrangement joins TRBV6-5 to TRBJ2-5; TRBD1 is a possible D gene (6 bases). V shed 5 bases and J shed 2 bases, with 12 bases lying between them. This CDR3 is built from 14 residues. Germline values: CDR1 MNHEY, CDR2 SVGAGI. The CDR3 nucleotides read TGTGCCAGCAGTACTTGGGGGCAGCAAGAGACCCAGTACTTC. Protein sequence: CASSTWGQQETQYF.

This clone was counted a few times. The chain employs TRBV5-1 and TRBJ1-2; 7 bases map to TRBD1. The length of the CDR3 is 13 residues. The germline V gene has CDR1 SGHRS and CDR2 YFSETQ. The trim removed 4 bases at V and 4 bases at J, leaving 4 bases unmatched. The CDR3 loop is CASSTGVGYGYTF. The CDR3 DNA is TGCGCCAGCAGCACAGGGGTGGGCTATGGCTACACCTTC.

This rearrangement joins TRBV6-2 or TRBV6-3 to TRBJ2-4; 9 bases align to TRBD2. The germline V gene has CDR1 MNHEY and CDR2 SVGEGT. Trimming at V came to 4 bases and at J to 6 bases, leaving 7 bases not matched to a gene. The CDR3 totals 15 residues. The CDR3 here is CASSSRLAVINIQYF. In DNA form, the CDR3 reads TGTGCCAGCAGTTCGCGACTAGCGGTTATAAACATTCAGTACTTC.

This clone was detected a few times. The CDR3 region is CASSGQGAGNEQFF. For the CDR3, the DNA is TGTGCCAGCAGTGGACAGGGGGCTGGTAATGAGCAGTTCTTC. The V and J genes are TRBV2 and TRBJ2-1, with 10 bases fitting TRBD1. CDR3 length: 14 residues. Unmatched junction bases numbered 4, after V lost 4 bases and J lost 7 bases. Germline V gene lookup returns CDR1 SNHLY and CDR2 FYNNEI.

The V gene is TRBV19, the J gene TRBJ2-3; 10 bases map to TRBD2. This CDR3 is built from 13 residues. CDR1 is LNHDA, CDR2 SQIVND, per germline (reference sequence). The V and J ends lost 8 bases and 11 bases, in that order; junction bases with no gene match: 10. The CDR3 spells CASQTSGAVVQYF. The CDR3 region has the DNA TGTGCCAGTCAAACTAGCGGGGCAGTTGTGCAGTATTTT. Full variable domain (missing parts from reference TRBV19 and TRBJ2-3): DGGITQSPKYLFRKEGQNVTLSCEQNLNHDAMYWYRQDPGQGLRLIYYSQIVNDFQKGDIAEGYSVSREKKESFPLTVTSAQKNPTAFYLCASQTSGAVVQYFGPGTRLTVL.

The V and J genes are TRBV5-1 and TRBJ2-5; 7 positions agree with TRBD1. Trimming cost V 4 bases and J 2 bases; bases outside gene matches: 2. The CDR3 runs to 13 residues. CDR1 and CDR2 (germline): SGHRS, YFSETQ. CDR3 coding DNA: TGCGCCAGCAGCCCACAGGGGCAAGAGACCCAGTACTTC. It translates to CASSPQGQETQYF.

J is TRBJ1-1 and V is TRBV19; TRBD1 might be the D (6 bases). CDR1 is LNHDA, CDR2 SQIVND, per germline (reference sequence). V was pared by 2 bases and J by 0 bases, with 19 bases between. The CDR3 runs 18 residues. CDR3 sequence reads: CASSIIMGASIVNTEAFF. The CDR3 DNA is TGTGCCAGTAGTATAATTATGGGGGCCTCCATCGTGAACACTGAAGCTTTCTTT.

The chain combines TRBV7-2 with TRBJ1-1, with 7 positions matching TRBD1. The CDR3 is made up of 16 amino acids. J was trimmed by 6 bases and V by 4 bases; bases with no gene match: 14. Germline V gene lookup returns CDR1 SGHTA and CDR2 FQGNSA. CDR3 bases: TGTGCCAGCAGCTATGACGGGGGACAGCTAAGCCCTGAAGCTTTCTTT. It translates to CASSYDGGQLSPEAFF.

The CDR3 is CASSQPNASGRHNSPLHF. The CDR3 nucleotides are TGTGCCAGCAGCCAACCAAACGCCAGCGGTCGTCACAATTCACCCCTCCACTTT. This chain joins TRBV3-1 (or the pseudogene TRBV3-2) and TRBJ1-6; no reliable D call. The CDR3 sequence is 18 residues long. CDR1 and CDR2 (germline): LGHDT, YNNKEL (reference sequence). The V and J ends lost 2 bases and 7 bases respectively, with 21 bases between them.